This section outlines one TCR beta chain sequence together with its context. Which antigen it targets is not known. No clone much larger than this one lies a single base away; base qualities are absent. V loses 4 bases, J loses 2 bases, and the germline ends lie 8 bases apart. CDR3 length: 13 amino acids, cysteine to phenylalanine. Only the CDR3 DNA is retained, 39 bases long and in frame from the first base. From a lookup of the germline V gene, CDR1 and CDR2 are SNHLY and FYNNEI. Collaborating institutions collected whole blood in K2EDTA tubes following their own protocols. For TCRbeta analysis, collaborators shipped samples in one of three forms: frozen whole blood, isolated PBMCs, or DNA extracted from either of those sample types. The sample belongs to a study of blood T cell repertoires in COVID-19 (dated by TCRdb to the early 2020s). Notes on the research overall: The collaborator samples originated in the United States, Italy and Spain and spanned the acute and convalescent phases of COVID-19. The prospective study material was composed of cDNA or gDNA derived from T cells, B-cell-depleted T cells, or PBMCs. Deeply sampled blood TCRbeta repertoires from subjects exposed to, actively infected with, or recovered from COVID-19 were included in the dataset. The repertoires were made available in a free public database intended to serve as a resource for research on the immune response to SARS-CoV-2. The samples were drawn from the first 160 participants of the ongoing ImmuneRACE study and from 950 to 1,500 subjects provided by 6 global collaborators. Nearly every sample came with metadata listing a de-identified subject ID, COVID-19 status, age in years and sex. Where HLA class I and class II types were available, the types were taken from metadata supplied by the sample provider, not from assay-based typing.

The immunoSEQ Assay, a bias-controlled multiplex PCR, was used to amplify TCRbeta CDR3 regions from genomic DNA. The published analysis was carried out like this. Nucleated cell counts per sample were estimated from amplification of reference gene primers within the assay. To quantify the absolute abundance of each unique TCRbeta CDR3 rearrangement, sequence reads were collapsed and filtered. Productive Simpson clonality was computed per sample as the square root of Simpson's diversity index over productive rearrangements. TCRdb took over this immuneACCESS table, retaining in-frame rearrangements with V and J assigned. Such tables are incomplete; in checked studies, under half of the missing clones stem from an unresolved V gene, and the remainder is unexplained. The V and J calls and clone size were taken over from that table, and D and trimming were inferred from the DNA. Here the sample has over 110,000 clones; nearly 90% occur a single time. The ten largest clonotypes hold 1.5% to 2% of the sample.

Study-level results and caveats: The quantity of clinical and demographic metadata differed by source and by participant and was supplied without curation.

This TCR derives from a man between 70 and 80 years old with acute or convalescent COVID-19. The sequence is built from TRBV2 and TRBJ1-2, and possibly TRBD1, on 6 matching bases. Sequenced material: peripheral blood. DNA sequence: TGTGCCAGCAGTGGGGGGGGCAACTATGGCTACACCTTC. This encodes CASSGGGNYGYTF. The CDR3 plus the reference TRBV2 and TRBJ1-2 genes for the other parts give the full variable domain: EPEVTQTPSHQVTQMGQEVILRCVPISNHLYFYWYRQILGQKVEFLVSFYNNEISEKSEIFDDQFSVERPDGSNFTLKIRSTKLEDSAMYFCASSGGGNYGYTFGSGTRLTVV.